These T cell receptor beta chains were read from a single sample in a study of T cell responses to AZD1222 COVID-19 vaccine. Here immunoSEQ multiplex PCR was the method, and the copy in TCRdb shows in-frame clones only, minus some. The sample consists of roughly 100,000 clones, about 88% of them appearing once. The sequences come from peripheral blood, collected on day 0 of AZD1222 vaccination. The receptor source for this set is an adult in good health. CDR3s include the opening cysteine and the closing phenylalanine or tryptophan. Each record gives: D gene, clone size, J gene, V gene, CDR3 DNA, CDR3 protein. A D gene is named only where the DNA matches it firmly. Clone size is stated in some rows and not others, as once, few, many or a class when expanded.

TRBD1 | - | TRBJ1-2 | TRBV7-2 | TGTGCCAGCAGCTTAGCGGGACAGAACTATGGCTACACCTTC | CASSLAGQNYGYTF
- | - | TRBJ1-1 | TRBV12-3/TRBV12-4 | TGTGCCAGCACGGGGGAGAACACTGAAGCTTTCTTT | CASTGENTEAFF
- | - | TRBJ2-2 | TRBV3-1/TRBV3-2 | TGTGCCAGCAGCCTGACAGGGAGGAACGGGGAGCTGTTTTTT | CASSLTGRNGELFF
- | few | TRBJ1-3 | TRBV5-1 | TGCGCCAGCAGCTTGATCAGTGGGGGAAACACCATATATTTT | CASSLISGGNTIYF
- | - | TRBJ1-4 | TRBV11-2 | TGTGCCAGCAGCTTAGGGGGCGCGGTTGAAAAACTGTTTTTT | CASSLGGAVEKLFF
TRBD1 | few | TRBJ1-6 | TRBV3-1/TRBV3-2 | TGTGCCAGCAGCCTGCGGGACAGGGATGGTTCACCCCTCCACTTT | CASSLRDRDGSPLHF
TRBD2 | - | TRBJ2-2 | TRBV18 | TGTGCCAGCTCACCAACGGGAGGGAGGAACACCGGGGAGCTGTTTTTT | CASSPTGGRNTGELFF
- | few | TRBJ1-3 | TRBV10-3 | TGTGCCATCACGAAGGGCCCTGGAAACACCATATATTTT | CAITKGPGNTIYF
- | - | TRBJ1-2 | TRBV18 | TGTGCCAGCTCACCACCGGGCCTGGGTGGCTACACCTTC | CASSPPGLGGYTF
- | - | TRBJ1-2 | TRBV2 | TGTGCCAGCAGGGTCAGGGGACCTTATGGCTACACCTTC | CASRVRGPYGYTF
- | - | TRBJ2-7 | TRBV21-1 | TGTGCCAGCAGCGTACAGGGGGAAGAGCAGTACTTC | CASSVQGEEQYF
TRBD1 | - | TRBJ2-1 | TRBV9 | TGTGCCAGCAGCGGGACAGGGACCTACAATGAGCAGTTCTTC | CASSGTGTYNEQFF
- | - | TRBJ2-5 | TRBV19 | TGTGCCAGTATCGCGGGATCGGACAGCCAAGAGACCCAGTACTTC | CASIAGSDSQETQYF
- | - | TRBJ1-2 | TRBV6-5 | TGTGCCAGCAGGCGACCTCAGAACTATGGCTACACCTTC | CASRRPQNYGYTF